Listed here is a single TCR beta chain. Participants had their cohort set by participant-reported clinical history. All exposed participants met a person with COVID-19 within 2 weeks before entering the study. Profiled with immunoSEQ multiplex PCR; TCRdb holds only in-frame clones, not every one. The sample holds 210,000 or so clones; approximately 88% are singletons and the top ten take approximately 3.7%. This entry is derived from a study of blood T cell repertoires in COVID-19. Study-wide background: Spain, Italy and the United States supplied samples that represented acute and convalescent COVID-19.

Trimming took 5 bases from V and 6 from J, leaving 14 bases between them. The CDR3 is 14 residues long. In germline, CDR1 is MDHEN, CDR2 SYDVKM. This TCR was recovered from a woman in her 30s who had been exposed to COVID-19. The material sequenced was PBMCs or T cells enriched from blood (not recorded which). The rearrangement links TRBV28 to TRBJ2-1; no definite D call. The CDR3 here is CASSPPPFRNEQFF. In DNA form, the CDR3 reads TGTGCCAGCAGTCCCCCTCCCTTCCGCAATGAGCAGTTCTTC.